This T cell receptor (beta chain) was sequenced in a study of T cell repertoires in cytomegalovirus infection. Study-level information: As its CMV epitopes, the study selected recently identified HLA-C-restricted and well-studied HLA-B-restricted targets. Matching HLA type, along with CMV infection, was indicated by public TCR beta signatures.

Each CDR3 protein gets one entry after TCRdb re-called the reads with MiXCR. Here the sample spans 700,000 to 950,000 distinct CDR3 sequences, about 30% being singletons. This clonotype has ten or more counts. Its antigen is undetermined. General study results and limits: CMV carriers having the relevant HLA were flagged by cumulative public TCR beta family frequency. In two of eight donors, the top clonotype was HLA-C-restricted CMV-specific.

The CDR3 extends over 14 amino acids. The ends were cut back, 6 bases at V and 2 bases at J, with 11 bases in the middle. Germline assignment: CDR1 MNHNS and CDR2 SASEGT. V gene TRBV6-1 combines with J gene TRBJ1-3; TRBD1 is a possible D gene (6 bases). The receptor comes from a human donor in good health (CMV status not recorded). Some clones in this sample may be carry-over from other donors' samples. The specimen was cultured CD8+ T cells from PBMCs, collected from culture after CMV antigen stimulation. The CDR3 nucleotides are TGTGCCAGCAGGACGCAGGGGCCTGGAAACACCATATATTTT. Translation gives CASRTQGPGNTIYF.